These T cell receptor beta chains were read from a single sample in a study of blood T cell repertoires in COVID-19. Method: immunoSEQ multiplex PCR; TCRdb's copy keeps in-frame clones and lacks some. The sample holds some 180,000 clones, 70% to 80% seen once. Sequencing was done on a sample of peripheral blood. All receptors come from a man aged 45-60 years who had recovered from COVID-19. Both conserved end residues are part of each CDR3. The D gene is left open where the match is weak. A clone size is listed for some rows: how often the clone was seen (once, few, many), or a class if it is expanded.

>TRBV7-2|once|TRBD2|TRBJ2-7
CASSPGLASSYEQYF
TGTGCCAGCAGCCCCGGACTAGCGAGCTCCTACGAGCAGTACTTC
>TRBV5-6|-|-|TRBJ2-7
CASIADRSSYEQYF
TGTGCCAGCATCGCAGACAGGAGCTCCTACGAGCAGTACTTC
>TRBV6-6|few|TRBD1|TRBJ2-7
CASSSSGQVYEQYF
TGTGCCAGCAGTTCCTCGGGACAGGTCTACGAGCAGTACTTC
>TRBV6-5|-|TRBD1|TRBJ1-6
CASSWGTGFNSPLHF
TGTGCCAGCAGTTGGGGGACAGGTTTTAATTCACCCCTCCACTTT
>TRBV3-1/TRBV3-2|few|-|TRBJ2-1
CASSPSTSRYNEQFF
TGTGCCAGCAGCCCAAGTACTAGTAGGTACAATGAGCAGTTCTTC
>TRBV9|-|TRBD2|TRBJ2-1
CASGTSVYNEQFF
TGTGCCAGCGGGACTAGCGTATACAATGAGCAGTTCTTC
>TRBV10-3|-|-|TRBJ1-6
CAISDRASNSPLHF
TGTGCCATCAGTGATAGAGCATCTAATTCACCCCTCCACTTT
>TRBV30|-|TRBD1|TRBJ1-2
CAWDRSNYGYTF
TGTGCATGGGACAGGTCTAACTATGGCTACACCTTC
>TRBV7-2|-|-|TRBJ2-5
CASSLHSPGGETQYF
TGTGCCAGCAGCTTACACTCACCCGGGGGAGAGACCCAGTACTTC
>TRBV5-1|once|TRBD2|TRBJ2-1
CASAPVVVVRESGNEQFF
TGCGCCAGCGCCCCAGTTGTTGTCGTGCGGGAGAGTGGCAATGAGCAGTTCTTC
>TRBV18|-|-|TRBJ1-1
CASSPARDTEAFF
TGTGCCAGCTCCCCGGCCAGGGACACTGAAGCTTTCTTT
>TRBV3-1/TRBV3-2|once|TRBD2|TRBJ2-2
CASSPQRGLSRRDTGELFF
TGTGCCAGCAGCCCTCAGAGGGGACTATCCCGACGGGACACCGGGGAGCTGTTTTTT
>TRBV5-1|-|TRBD2|TRBJ2-7
CASSPLASGSYEQYF
TGCGCCAGCAGCCCCTTAGCTAGCGGGAGTTACGAGCAGTACTTC
>TRBV4-1|once|-|TRBJ2-7
CASSLGRTSYEQYF
TGCGCCAGCAGCCTGGGCCGAACTTCCTACGAGCAGTACTTC
>TRBV2|-|TRBD1|TRBJ1-1
CASSGSGGATGNTEAFF
TGTGCCAGCAGTGGTTCAGGGGGCGCGACAGGTAACACTGAAGCTTTCTTT
>TRBV30|once|TRBD2|TRBJ2-5
CACVRGSEETQYF
TGTGCCTGCGTTCGCGGGAGCGAGGAGACCCAGTACTTC
>TRBV24-1|-|-|TRBJ1-2
CATSDLYGSGYTF
TGTGCCACCAGTGATTTATATGGGAGTGGCTACACCTTC
>TRBV5-4|few|TRBD2|TRBJ2-5
CASSFSTSGRTQYF
TGTGCCAGCAGCTTTTCGACTAGCGGGAGAACCCAGTACTTC
>TRBV7-9|few|TRBD2|TRBJ2-1
CASSLTSGRLNEQFF
TGTGCCAGCAGCTTAACTAGCGGGAGATTAAATGAGCAGTTCTTC
>TRBV21-1|-|-|TRBJ2-1
CASSSRRTPGNEQFF
TGTGCCAGCAGCAGCCGAAGGACTCCCGGGAATGAGCAGTTCTTC